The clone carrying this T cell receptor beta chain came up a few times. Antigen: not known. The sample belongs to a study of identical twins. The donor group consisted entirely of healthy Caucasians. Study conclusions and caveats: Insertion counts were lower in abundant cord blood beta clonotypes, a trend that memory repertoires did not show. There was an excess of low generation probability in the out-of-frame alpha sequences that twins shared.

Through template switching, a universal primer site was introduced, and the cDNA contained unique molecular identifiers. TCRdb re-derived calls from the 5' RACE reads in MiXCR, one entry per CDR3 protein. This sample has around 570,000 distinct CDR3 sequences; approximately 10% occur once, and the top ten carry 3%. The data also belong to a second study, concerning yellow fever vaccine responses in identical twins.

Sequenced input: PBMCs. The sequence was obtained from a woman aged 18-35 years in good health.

The CDR3: CASSFSLRGSEQYF. The CDR3 nucleotides read TGTGCCAGCAGCTTTAGTCTGAGGGGTAGCGAGCAGTACTTC. This chain joins TRBV7-2 and TRBJ2-7; D is possibly TRBD1 or TRBD2 (5 bases each). Germline V CDR1 and CDR2: SGHTA, FQGNSA. Trimming took off 3 bases at V and 6 bases at J, with 15 bases between the two ends. CDR3 length: 14 amino acids.